Below, 30 T cell receptor beta chains from the same sample are listed, as sequenced in a study of blood T cell repertoires in COVID-19. Method: immunoSEQ multiplex PCR; TCRdb's copy keeps in-frame clones and lacks some. The sample has 100,000 to 150,000 clones; around 80% are singletons. The sequenced sample consisted of peripheral blood. These receptors all stem from a man in his forties or fifties with active or convalescent COVID-19.

J is TRBJ1-2 and V is TRBV29-1, with 9 bases fitting TRBD1. This CDR3 comprises 13 residues. Germline assignment: CDR1 SQVTM and CDR2 ANQGSEA. The junction had 8 bases not matched to a gene; V was cut back by 6 bases and J by 6 bases. The CDR3: CSVDGDRENGYTF. The CDR3 DNA sequence: TGCAGCGTGGACGGGGACAGGGAGAATGGCTACACCTTC.

The chain carries TRBV19 and TRBJ2-5; no reliable D call. The V gene's germline CDR1 is LNHDA and CDR2 SQIVND (reference sequence). The CDR3 runs 13 residues. Trimming took off 1 base at V and 3 bases at J, with 6 bases between the two ends. The CDR3 nucleotides read TGTGCCAGTAGTATAGTGGCGGAAGAGACCCAGTACTTC. Its translation: CASSIVAEETQYF.

This clone has more than one count but fewer than ten. The chain has TRBV7-8 and TRBJ1-5; D perhaps matches TRBD1 (6 bases). Between the trimmed V and J ends, which lost 5 bases and 4 bases, there was a span of 12 bases. CDR1 is SGHVS, CDR2 FQNEAQ, per germline. There are 14 residues in the CDR3. The CDR3 here is CASSLEGGNQPQHF. As DNA, the CDR3 is TGTGCCAGCAGCCTAGAGGGGGGGAATCAGCCCCAGCATTTT. Combining the CDR3 with reference TRBV7-8 and TRBJ1-5 gives the whole variable domain GAGVSQSPRYKVAKRGQDVALRCDPISGHVSLFWYQQALGQGPEFLTYFQNEAQLDKSGLPSDRFFAERPEGSVSTLKIQRTQQEDSAVYLCASSLEGGNQPQHFGDGTRLSIL.

This clone was seen a single time. The chain employs TRBV24-1 and TRBJ2-3; TRBD2 matches 11 bases. Germline V lookup: CDR1 KGHDR, CDR2 SFDVKD. The CDR3 extends over 17 amino acids. Losses at the gene ends were 5 bases for V and 0 bases for J; bases not matched to a gene: 6. This CDR3 reads CATSAWLAGGSTDTQYF. The CDR3, as DNA: TGTGCCACCAGTGCGTGGCTAGCGGGGGGAAGCACAGATACGCAGTATTTT.

V and J are TRBV6-5 and TRBJ1-5; D remains ambiguous. Germline V gene sequence: CDR1 MNHEY, CDR2 SVGAGI. The CDR3 sequence is 13 residues long. The V gene lost 2 bases and the J gene lost 7 bases, with 9 bases spanning the gap. The CDR3 region is CASSYGPNQPQHF. The CDR3 DNA is TGTGCCAGCAGTTACGGCCCCAACCAGCCCCAGCATTTT.

The chain has TRBV19 and TRBJ2-3; 8 bases are shared with TRBD2. The germline CDR1 and CDR2 sequences are LNHDA and SQIVND (reference sequence). This CDR3 comprises 15 residues. Trimming removed 7 bases from V and 0 bases from J; junction bases left unmatched: 6. The CDR3: CASTPGLVSTDTQYF. The CDR3 coding sequence is TGTGCCAGTACCCCGGGACTAGTAAGCACAGATACGCAGTATTTT.

The chain combines TRBV5-1 with TRBJ2-3; D is possibly TRBD2 (5 bases). Germline V gives CDR1 SGHRS, CDR2 YFSETQ. This CDR3 has 15 residues. Between the trimmed V and J ends, which lost 4 bases and 0 bases, there was a span of 12 bases. The CDR3 protein is CASSRLTGSTDTQYF. The CDR3, as DNA: TGCGCCAGCAGCCGACTAACGGGGAGCACAGATACGCAGTATTTT.

In DNA form, the CDR3 reads TGTGCCTGGAGTGCTGGACAGGGGATTTATGATGAGCAGTTCTTC. This translates into CAWSAGQGIYDEQFF. The J gene is TRBJ2-1, the V gene TRBV30; 9 nucleotides match TRBD1. With V trimmed by 1 base and J by 8 bases, 9 bases remained unmatched. Germline lookup yields CDR1 GTSNPN and CDR2 SVGIG (reference sequence). The CDR3 extends over 15 amino acids.

Points on this clone: Other DNA sequences in this specimen translate into the identical CDR3. The chain recombines TRBV6-5 with TRBJ1-3; a possible D gene is TRBD1 (5 bases). The CDR3 has 13 amino acids. Germline CDR1 MNHEY, CDR2 SVGAGI. The V and J ends lost 8 bases and 0 bases respectively, with 8 bases between them. The CDR3 DNA reads TGTGCCAGCGGGGCGTTCTCTGGAAACACCATATATTTT. Its protein is CASGAFSGNTIYF.

This rearrangement joins TRBV2 to TRBJ2-5, with 7 bases identical to TRBD2. Per germline, CDR1 SNHLY and CDR2 FYNNEI. This CDR3 spans 16 amino acids. Germline trimming cut 8 bases from V and 2 bases from J; bases unmatched to any gene: 14. The CDR3 region has the DNA TGTGCCAGCCGATCCCCCGTGGCGGGAGTACAAGAGACCCAGTACTTC. It encodes CASRSPVAGVQETQYF.

In this sample, this clone turned up once. The chain has TRBV19 and TRBJ2-1; D possibly corresponds to TRBD2 (5 bases). V lost 5 bases and J 7 bases, leaving 18 bases between the germline ends. The germline CDR1 and CDR2 sequences are LNHDA and SQIVND (reference sequence). This CDR3 spans 15 amino acids. The CDR3 DNA is TGTGCCAGTAGTCTCGGACCTCGGACGGGGAATGAGCAGTTCTTC. It encodes CASSLGPRTGNEQFF. The full variable domain, with the rest looked up from reference TRBV19 and TRBJ2-1, is DGGITQSPKYLFRKEGQNVTLSCEQNLNHDAMYWYRQDPGQGLRLIYYSQIVNDFQKGDIAEGYSVSREKKESFPLTVTSAQKNPTAFYLCASSLGPRTGNEQFFGPGTRLTVL.

CDR3 loop: CASSPARSSEQFF. The CDR3, as DNA: TGTGCCAGCAGCCCCGCCCGTTCCAGTGAGCAGTTCTTC. The rearrangement links TRBV3-1 (or the pseudogene TRBV3-2) to TRBJ2-1; the D is unclear. Germline lookup yields CDR1 LGHDT and CDR2 YNNKEL (reference sequence). The CDR3 is 13 residues long. V was shortened by 4 bases and J by 9 bases, with 13 bases between the two germline ends.

This clone was seen only a few times. The V and J genes are TRBV29-1 and TRBJ2-1, with 7 bases that match TRBD1. The CDR3 loop spans 13 amino acids. CDR1 is SQVTM, CDR2 ANQGSEA, per germline. After removal of 4 bases from V and 7 bases from J, the junction contained 7 bases not matched to a gene. Written as DNA, the CDR3 is TGCAGCGTTGGACAGGGCGTTTTGAATGAGCAGTTCTTC. Its translation is CSVGQGVLNEQFF.

The chain joins TRBV9 to TRBJ1-1; D might be TRBD1 (5 bases). With 4 bases removed from V and 11 bases from J, the gap between germline ends came to 21 bases. Germline V gene data show CDR1 as SGDLS and CDR2 as YYNGEE. This CDR3 is built from 14 residues. Here the CDR3 DNA reads TGTGCCAGCAGCCCGCGATCGACAGCTCCGGAGGCTTTCTTT. This sequence encodes CASSPRSTAPEAFF.

The chain employs TRBV28 and TRBJ2-1; TRBD2 matches at 10 bases. In germline, CDR1 is MDHEN, CDR2 SYDVKM. The CDR3 has 15 amino acids. V trimming: 3 bases; J trimming: 10 bases; junction bases outside the gene matches: 9. The chain's CDR3 is CASSLALAGVGEQFF. The DNA of the CDR3 is TGTGCCAGCAGTTTGGCGCTAGCGGGGGTTGGAGAGCAGTTCTTC.

V and J are TRBV28 and TRBJ1-1; tentatively, D is TRBD1 (5 bases). Germline CDR1 and CDR2: MDHEN and SYDVKM. V dropped 2 bases and J dropped 0 bases, with 10 bases sitting between them. The CDR3 covers 15 residues. DNA of the CDR3: TGTGCCAGCAGTTTACGGGGGTATATGAACACTGAAGCTTTCTTT. The encoded protein is CASSLRGYMNTEAFF.

The rearrangement joins TRBV27 to TRBJ2-1, with no clear D. This CDR3 has 14 residues. CDR1 and CDR2 from the germline V gene are MNHEY and SMNVEV (reference sequence). Trimming removed 3 bases from V and 4 bases from J, with 10 bases in between. The CDR3 spells CASSLGTSYNEQFF. The CDR3 DNA reads TGTGCCAGCAGTTTGGGCACCAGTTACAATGAGCAGTTCTTC.

This chain links TRBV27 with TRBJ1-1; 12 bases match TRBD1. There are 17 residues in the CDR3. Germline lookup yields CDR1 MNHEY and CDR2 SMNVEV (reference sequence). J was trimmed by 6 bases and V by 3 bases; bases with no gene match: 11. CDR3 sequence: CASSFQGQGAKRAEAFF. Written as DNA, the CDR3 is TGTGCCAGCAGTTTCCAGGGACAGGGGGCAAAGAGGGCTGAAGCTTTCTTT.

The chain joins TRBV7-2 to TRBJ2-7, with no clear D. CDR1 and CDR2 from the germline V gene are SGHTA and FQGNSA. The CDR3 covers 13 residues. V lost 3 bases to trimming and J lost 7 bases, with 13 bases between them. CDR3 in amino acids: CASSFLPAGEQYF. The CDR3 nucleotides are TGTGCCAGCAGCTTCCTTCCCGCCGGGGAGCAGTACTTC.

V is TRBV5-6 and J is TRBJ1-2; tentatively, D is TRBD1 (5 bases). Germline CDR1 SGHDT, CDR2 YYEEEE. The V end lost 6 bases, the J end lost 5 bases, and 17 bases lay between the germline ends. The CDR3 is made up of 14 amino acids. The CDR3 DNA follows: TGTGCCAGCACCTGGGGCCGGGTTGGGTATGGCTACACCTTC. Encoded protein: CASTWGRVGYGYTF.

This sequence joins TRBV29-1 and TRBJ1-5, with 7 bases fitting TRBD1. Germline V gene lookup returns CDR1 SQVTM and CDR2 ANQGSEA. The CDR3 totals 19 residues. V lost 3 bases and J lost 6; bases outside the gene matches: 23. In DNA form, the CDR3 reads TGCAGCGTTGACACAGCCTCGGTGAAGACAGGGAGGTCCGGTCAGCCCCAGCATTTT. Translated: CSVDTASVKTGRSGQPQHF.

The rearrangement links TRBV6-5 to TRBJ1-2; 8 bases are shared with TRBD1. CDR3 length equals 13 residues. With V trimmed by 6 bases and J by 8 bases, 8 bases remained unmatched. CDR1 and CDR2 from the germline V gene are MNHEY and SVGAGI. The CDR3, as DNA: TGTGCCAGCAGCTGGACAGGGAGAGGCGGCTACACCTTC. Translation: CASSWTGRGGYTF.

The chain is built from TRBV19 and TRBJ1-6; TRBD1 might be the D (6 bases). V lost 8 bases, J lost 4 bases, and 9 bases lay in between. CDR3 length: 13 amino acids. Per germline, CDR1 LNHDA and CDR2 SQIVND (reference sequence). CDR3: CASGQKYNSPLHF. The CDR3, as DNA: TGTGCCAGTGGACAGAAATATAATTCACCCCTCCACTTT.

The CDR3 spells CASSLPGGVGYTF. CDR3 bases: TGTGCCAGCAGTTTACCGGGAGGAGTGGGCTACACCTTC. This chain uses TRBV12-3 or TRBV12-4 with TRBJ1-2; no firm D call. Trimming shortened V by 2 bases and J by 8 bases, and 12 bases separated the two germline ends. CDR3 size: 13 residues.

The chain employs TRBV11-3 and TRBJ2-2, with a tentative D call TRBD2 (5 bases). Trimming took off 7 bases at V and 4 bases at J, with 7 bases between the two ends. The germline V gene encodes CDR1 SGHNT and CDR2 YENEEA. The CDR3 spans 12 residues. DNA of the CDR3: TGTGCCAGCAATGCGGGCACCGGGGAGCTGTTTTTT. This gives the protein CASNAGTGELFF.

The rearrangement joins TRBV10-1 to TRBJ2-2; the match to TRBD2 covers 7 bases. From germline, CDR1 is WNHNN and CDR2 SYGVQD (reference sequence). V lost 4 bases and J lost 5; bases outside the gene matches: 7. The CDR3 sequence is 15 residues long. CDR3 residues: CASSAGRGRTGELFF. Here the CDR3 DNA reads TGCGCCAGCAGTGCGGGGAGGGGAAGGACCGGGGAGCTGTTTTTT.

This chain connects TRBV5-1 to TRBJ2-6, with TRBD1 as a possible D gene (6 bases). CDR3 length: 17 residues. Germline CDR1 reads SGHRS; CDR2 reads YFSETQ. V lost 3 bases and J 0 bases, leaving 13 bases between the germline ends. For the CDR3, the DNA is TGCGCCAGCAGCTCTATACTACAGGGCTCTGGGGCCAACGTCCTGACTTTC. Protein product: CASSSILQGSGANVLTF.

The chain is built from TRBV6-2 or TRBV6-3 and TRBJ1-5; D may be TRBD1 (5 bases). This CDR3 is 14 amino acids long. Looked up from germline, CDR1 is MNHEY and CDR2 is SVGEGT. Trimming removed 3 bases from V and 5 bases from J, with 11 bases in between. Here the CDR3 DNA reads TGTGCCAGCAGTTATGGGGACTCCTATCAGCCCCAGCATTTT. This translates into CASSYGDSYQPQHF.

V gene TRBV6-2 or TRBV6-3 combines with J gene TRBJ2-2; 7 bases map to TRBD1. CDR3 size: 15 residues. V trimming: 3 bases; J trimming: 2 bases; junction bases outside the gene matches: 3. Per germline, CDR1 MNHEY and CDR2 SVGEGT. The CDR3 DNA reads TGTGCCAGCAGTTATCAGGGGGTTAACACCGGGGAGCTGTTTTTT. This gives the protein CASSYQGVNTGELFF.

The rearrangement links TRBV7-9 to TRBJ2-3; 10 nucleotides align to TRBD2. With 5 bases clipped from V and 5 bases from J, the junction kept 4 bases outside the gene matches. The CDR3 is 14 amino acids. Per germline, CDR1 SEHNR and CDR2 FQNEAQ (reference sequence). The CDR3 DNA reads TGTGCCAGCAGCGTGTCTAGCGGGGGAGATACGCAGTATTTT. Encoded protein: CASSVSSGGDTQYF.